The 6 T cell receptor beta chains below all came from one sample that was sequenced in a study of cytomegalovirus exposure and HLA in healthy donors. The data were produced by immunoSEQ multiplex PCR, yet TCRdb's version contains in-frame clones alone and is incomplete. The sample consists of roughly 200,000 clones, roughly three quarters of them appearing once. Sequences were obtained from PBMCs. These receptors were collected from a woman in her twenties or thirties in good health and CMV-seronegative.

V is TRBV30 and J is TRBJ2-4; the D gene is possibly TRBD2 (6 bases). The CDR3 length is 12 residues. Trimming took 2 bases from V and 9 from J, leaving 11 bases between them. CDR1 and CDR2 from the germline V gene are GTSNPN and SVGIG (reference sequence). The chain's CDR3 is CAWSSTGSIQYF. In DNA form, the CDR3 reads TGTGCCTGGAGTTCCACCGGGAGCATTCAGTACTTC.

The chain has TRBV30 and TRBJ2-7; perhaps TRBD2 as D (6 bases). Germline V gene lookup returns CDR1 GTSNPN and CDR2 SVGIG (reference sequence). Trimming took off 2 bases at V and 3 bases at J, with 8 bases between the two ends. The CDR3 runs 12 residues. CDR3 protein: CAWSRDFYEQYF. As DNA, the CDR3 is TGTGCCTGGAGTCGGGACTTCTACGAGCAGTACTTC.

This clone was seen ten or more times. The CDR3 here is CSVVSDRGSNQPQHF. CDR3 nucleotides: TGCAGCGTTGTTTCGGACAGGGGGAGCAATCAGCCCCAGCATTTT. The chain uses TRBV29-1 and TRBJ1-5; 10 positions agree with TRBD1. CDR3 length equals 15 residues. CDR1 SQVTM and CDR2 ANQGSEA come from the germline V gene. Unmatched junction bases numbered 4, after V lost 4 bases and J lost 1 base.

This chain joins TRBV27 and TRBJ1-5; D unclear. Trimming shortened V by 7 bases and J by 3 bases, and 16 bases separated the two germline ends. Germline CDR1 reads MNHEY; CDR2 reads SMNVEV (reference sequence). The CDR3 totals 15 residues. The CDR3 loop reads CASTPGNPANQPQHF. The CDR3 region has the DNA TGTGCCAGCACCCCCGGGAACCCCGCCAATCAGCCCCAGCATTTT.

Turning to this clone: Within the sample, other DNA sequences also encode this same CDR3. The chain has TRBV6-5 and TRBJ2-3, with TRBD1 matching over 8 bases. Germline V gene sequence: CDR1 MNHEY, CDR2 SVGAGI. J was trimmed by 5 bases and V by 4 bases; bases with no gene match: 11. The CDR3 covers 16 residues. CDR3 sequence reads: CASSSGGTGLRDTQYF. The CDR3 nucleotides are TGTGCCAGCAGTTCCGGTGGGACAGGTCTTAGAGATACGCAGTATTTT.

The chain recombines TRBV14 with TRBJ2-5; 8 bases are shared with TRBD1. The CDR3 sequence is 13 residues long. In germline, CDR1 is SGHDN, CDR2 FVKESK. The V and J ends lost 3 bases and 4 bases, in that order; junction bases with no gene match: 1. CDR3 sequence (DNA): TGTGCCAGCAGCCACGGACAGGGAGAGACCCAGTACTTC. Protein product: CASSHGQGETQYF.